The sequence of this TCR beta chain was determined in a study of response to subunit inactivated influenza vaccine. Study findings and constraints: Authors suggested that a seasonal influenza vaccination recruits few new T cells each time.

TCRdb re-analysed the RT-PCR reads in MiXCR, keeping a single row per CDR3 protein. The data show 530,000 or so distinct CDR3 sequences, approximately 12% seen once. The V gene end was trimmed by 4 bases and the J gene end by 0 bases; junction bases not matched to a gene: 6. Germline CDR1 MNHEY, CDR2 SVGAGI. The CDR3 loop spans 16 amino acids. This clonotype has only a few counts. Its antigen is not known. The V and J genes are TRBV6-5 and TRBJ2-3, with 8 bases that match TRBD2. The input for sequencing was PBMCs from blood, taken on the day of vaccination. The sequence derives from a man aged 50 to 59 who received an inactivated influenza vaccine. The CDR3 spells CASSSLAGPSTDTQYF. The CDR3 bases are TGTGCCAGCAGTTCGTTAGCGGGGCCTAGCACAGATACGCAGTATTTT.